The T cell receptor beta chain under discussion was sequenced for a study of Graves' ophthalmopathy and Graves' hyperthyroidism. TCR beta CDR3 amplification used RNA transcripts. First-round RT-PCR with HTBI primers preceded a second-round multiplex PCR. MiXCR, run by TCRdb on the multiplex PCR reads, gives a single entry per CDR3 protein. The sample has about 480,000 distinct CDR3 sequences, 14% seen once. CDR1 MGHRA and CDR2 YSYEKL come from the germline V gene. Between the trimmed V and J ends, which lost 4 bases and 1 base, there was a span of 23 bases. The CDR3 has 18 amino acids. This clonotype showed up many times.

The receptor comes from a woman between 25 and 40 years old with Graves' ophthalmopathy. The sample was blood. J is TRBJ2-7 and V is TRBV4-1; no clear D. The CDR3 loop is CASSLTSSIVGHSYEQYF. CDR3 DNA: TGCGCCAGCAGCCTGACATCCTCTATAGTTGGCCATTCCTACGAGCAGTACTTC.